Listed below are T cell receptor beta chains from one sample, sequenced in a study of blood T cell repertoires in COVID-19. Sequencing was performed with immunoSEQ multiplex PCR; in TCRdb, only in-frame clones are kept and a portion is missing. Of 350,000 to 450,000 clones listed, about 87% are singletons. Sequenced input: peripheral blood. Receptor source: an older woman with COVID-19, enrolled during active disease. The CDR3 runs from the conserved cysteine through the conserved F or W. D genes are given only for firm matches. Clone size is stated in some rows and not others, as once, few, many or a class when expanded.

TRBJ2-5	NA	NA	TRBV11-1	CASSPPNDNQETQYF	TGTGCCAGCAGCCCACCGAATGACAACCAAGAGACCCAGTACTTC
TRBJ2-2	NA	NA	TRBV3-1/TRBV3-2	CASSQDRGELFF	TGTGCCAGCAGCCAAGACAGGGGGGAGCTGTTTTTT
TRBJ1-5	TRBD1	NA	TRBV19	CASSLGDRAGDQPQHF	TGTGCCAGTAGTCTGGGGGACAGGGCTGGGGATCAGCCCCAGCATTTT
TRBJ1-5	TRBD1	NA	TRBV28	CASSLAGGSQPQHF	TGTGCCAGCAGTTTGGCAGGGGGCAGTCAGCCCCAGCATTTT
TRBJ1-3	NA	NA	TRBV29-1	CSVESGAGNTIYF	TGCAGCGTTGAATCCGGGGCTGGAAACACCATATATTTT
TRBJ1-2	NA	NA	TRBV6-6	CASSFPETQGYGYTF	TGTGCCAGCAGTTTCCCCGAGACACAAGGCTATGGCTACACCTTC
TRBJ1-5	TRBD1	NA	TRBV3-1/TRBV3-2	CASSQDQGGRGQPQHF	TGTGCCAGCAGCCAAGATCAGGGGGGCAGGGGTCAGCCCCAGCATTTT
TRBJ1-2	NA	once	TRBV5-1	CASSLRVYNYGYTF	TGCGCCAGCAGCCTCAGGGTTTATAACTATGGCTACACCTTC
TRBJ2-3	TRBD2	few	TRBV7-9	CASSGRLAGSTDTQYF	TGTGCCAGCAGCGGACGACTAGCGGGGAGCACAGATACGCAGTATTTT
TRBJ2-7	NA	NA	TRBV10-3	CAIRDSSYGEQYF	TGTGCCATCAGGGACAGCAGTTATGGCGAGCAGTACTTC
TRBJ1-5	NA	NA	TRBV2	CASRTEQNQPQHF	TGTGCCAGCAGGACGGAGCAAAATCAGCCCCAGCATTTT
TRBJ2-5	NA	NA	TRBV2	CASNRDPPETQYF	TGTGCCAGCAACCGGGATCCGCCGGAGACCCAGTACTTC
TRBJ2-2	TRBD2	NA	TRBV5-1	CASSRVSGANTGELFF	TGCGCCAGCAGCAGGGTTAGCGGGGCGAACACCGGGGAGCTGTTTTTT
TRBJ2-1	NA	NA	TRBV3-1/TRBV3-2	CASSQETVYNEQFF	TGTGCCAGCAGCCAAGAGACAGTCTACAATGAGCAGTTCTTC
TRBJ2-5	NA	NA	TRBV21-1	CASSKEPGVGETQYF	TGTGCCAGCAGCAAAGAGCCAGGGGTTGGCGAGACCCAGTACTTC
TRBJ2-5	TRBD2	NA	TRBV11-2	CASSLTSGGAVETQYF	TGTGCCAGCAGCTTAACTAGCGGGGGGGCCGTAGAGACCCAGTACTTC
TRBJ1-1	TRBD1	NA	TRBV7-9	CASSLGTGRTFF	TGTGCCAGCAGCTTAGGGACAGGGAGAACTTTCTTT
TRBJ1-6	NA	NA	TRBV3-1/TRBV3-2	CASRPDSPNSPLHF	TGTGCCAGCAGACCCGACAGCCCTAATTCACCCCTCCACTTT
TRBJ1-3	NA	NA	TRBV5-1	CASSLDAGLSGNTIYF	TGCGCCAGCAGCTTGGATGCGGGTTTGTCTGGAAACACCATATATTTT
TRBJ2-7	NA	NA	TRBV5-1	CASSLVAGSPYEQYF	TGCGCCAGCAGCTTGGTTGCGGGGTCCCCCTACGAGCAGTACTTC
TRBJ2-3	TRBD2	NA	TRBV5-1	CASVLAGGRTDTQYF	TGCGCCAGCGTACTAGCGGGGGGGAGAACAGATACGCAGTATTTT
TRBJ1-4	NA	NA	TRBV4-1	CASRGEYEKLFF	TGCGCCAGCCGGGGGGAATACGAAAAACTGTTTTTT
TRBJ1-6	NA	NA	TRBV11-3	CASSRTVGSPLHF	TGTGCCAGCAGCCGGACAGTGGGTTCACCCCTCCACTTT
TRBJ1-1	TRBD1	NA	TRBV18	CASSPAGQGGTEAFF	TGTGCCAGCTCACCCGCCGGACAGGGGGGCACTGAAGCTTTCTTT